Detailed here is one T cell receptor beta chain. Antigen unknown. The sample belongs to a study of blood T cells in healthy people across ages. Study-wide context: Template switching recovered approximately one barcoded beta molecule for every two T cells.

The ends lost 6 bases at V and 9 bases at J; junction bases unmatched: 3. The CDR3 is 12 amino acids. The germline V gene encodes CDR1 SNHLY and CDR2 FYNNEI. The use of a sample-barcoded 5' primer and a J-beta primer mix characterized a second PCR of roughly 6 to 11 cycles. MiXCR was run by TCRdb on the 5' RACE reads, yielding one entry per CDR3 protein. The sample comprises roughly 1.7 million distinct CDR3 sequences, roughly 30% of which are singletons, and roughly 12% rests with the top ten. Findings and caveats of the study: Across the age range, TCR beta diversity per million T cells fell in a roughly linear way.

The specimen sequenced was blood. The gene calls are TRBV2 and TRBJ2-1, with TRBD1 matching over 9 bases. The sequence derives from a woman aged 30 to 39 in good health. Here the CDR3 reads CASSGTGTEQFF. CDR3 DNA: TGTGCCAGCAGCGGGACAGGGACTGAGCAGTTCTTC.